A single sample gave rise to the 11 T cell receptor beta chains below, sequenced in a study of siplizumab effects on memory and regulatory T cells. Here immunoSEQ multiplex PCR was the method, and the copy in TCRdb shows in-frame clones only, minus some. The sample includes about 40,000 clones, 70% to 90% seen only once; the top ten take roughly 0.25%. The sequencing sample was made of naive CD4+ T cells sorted from blood. Source of these receptors: a human donor in good health.

V is TRBV6-5 and J is TRBJ1-1; D is possibly TRBD1 (5 bases). The CDR3 covers 15 residues. The germline V gene encodes CDR1 MNHEY and CDR2 SVGAGI. Trimming pared 2 bases from V and 5 bases from J, leaving 15 bases between. CDR3 protein: CASSYPLGVGTEAFF. The CDR3 coding sequence is TGTGCCAGCAGTTACCCGTTGGGGGTGGGTACTGAAGCTTTCTTT.

CDR3 bases: TGTGCCAGCAGCGGGGTACGGCTAGCGGACTACGAGCAGTACTTC. It is translated as CASSGVRLADYEQYF. The chain is built from TRBV6-6 and TRBJ2-7; TRBD2 agrees at 7 bases. The CDR3 spans 15 residues. V lost 6 bases and J lost 3; bases outside the gene matches: 11. Germline V CDR1 and CDR2: MNHNY, SVGAGI (reference sequence).

CDR3 nucleotides: TGTGCCAGCTCCCTAGGGGCGCCCTATGGCTACACCTTC. It codes for CASSLGAPYGYTF. This chain uses TRBV18 with TRBJ1-2, with D perhaps TRBD1 (5 bases). Germline CDR1 and CDR2: KGHSH and LQKENI. Trimming left V 6 bases short and J 4 bases short, with 12 bases between. This CDR3 comprises 13 residues.

V usage is TRBV10-3 and J usage is TRBJ1-5; D gene ambiguous. V lost 2 bases and J lost 5, with 10 bases in between. The CDR3 consists of 14 residues. CDR1 and CDR2 from the germline V gene are ENHRY and SYGVKD. The CDR3 region is CAISERSGDQPQHF. In DNA, the CDR3 is TGTGCCATCAGTGAGCGGTCAGGAGATCAGCCCCAGCATTTT.

This chain links TRBV11-2 with TRBJ2-7; 9 bases agree with TRBD2. CDR1 is SGHAT and CDR2 is FQNNGV in the germline V gene. V lost 1 base to trimming and J lost 3 bases; unmatched junction nucleotides: 1. The CDR3 extends over 14 amino acids. The CDR3 spells CASSLGGRGYEQYF. CDR3 nucleotide sequence: TGTGCCAGCAGCTTAGGCGGGAGGGGCTACGAGCAGTACTTC.

In this sample, this clone turned up once. This chain links TRBV29-1 with TRBJ2-7; D remains ambiguous. Trimming took off 7 bases at V and 2 bases at J, with 9 bases between the two ends. This CDR3 is 11 amino acids long. In germline, CDR1 is SQVTM, CDR2 ANQGSEA. CDR3: CSAGRTYEQYF. DNA for the CDR3: TGCAGCGCGGGCAGAACCTACGAGCAGTACTTC.

The V and J genes are TRBV18 and TRBJ1-6, with 7 bases lining up with TRBD1. Losses at the gene ends were 6 bases for V and 3 bases for J; bases not matched to a gene: 20. Germline-derived CDR1 and CDR2 are KGHSH and LQKENI. The CDR3 extends over 20 amino acids. The CDR3 sequence: CASSQTLDRKGLLYNSPLHF. The CDR3 DNA is TGTGCCAGCTCCCAGACCTTGGACAGGAAGGGCCTCCTCTATAATTCACCCCTCCACTTT. Complete variable domain (other parts from reference TRBV18 and TRBJ1-6): NAGVMQNPRHLVRRRGQEARLRCSPMKGHSHVYWYRQLPEEGLKFMVYLQKENIIDESGMPKERFSAEFPKEGPSILRIQQVVRGDSAAYFCASSQTLDRKGLLYNSPLHFGNGTRLTVT.

This clone was picked up a small number of times. The chain combines TRBV2 with TRBJ1-5; the D gene is possibly TRBD1 (5 bases). CDR1 and CDR2 from the germline V gene are SNHLY and FYNNEI. The CDR3 covers 14 residues. With 2 bases removed from V and 5 bases from J, the gap between germline ends came to 10 bases. The chain's CDR3 is CASSESGVHQPQHF. DNA of the CDR3: TGTGCCAGCAGTGAATCGGGGGTTCATCAGCCCCAGCATTTT. Supplemented by reference TRBV2 and TRBJ1-5, the full variable domain reads EPEVTQTPSHQVTQMGQEVILRCVPISNHLYFYWYRQILGQKVEFLVSFYNNEISEKSEIFDDQFSVERPDGSNFTLKIRSTKLEDSAMYFCASSESGVHQPQHFGDGTRLSIL.

The gene calls are TRBV25-1 and TRBJ2-2; 7 nucleotides agree with TRBD1. The germline gives CDR1 MGHDK, CDR2 SYGVNS. There are 15 residues in the CDR3. With 8 bases clipped from V and 4 bases from J, the junction kept 10 bases outside the gene matches. This chain's CDR3 is CASSRKTGVTGELFF. DNA for the CDR3: TGTGCCAGCTCGAGAAAAACAGGGGTCACCGGGGAGCTGTTTTTT.

The genes are TRBV5-4 and TRBJ2-7; 9 nucleotides agree with TRBD2. CDR3 length equals 15 residues. With V trimmed by 4 bases and J by 6 bases, 11 bases remained unmatched. The V gene's germline CDR1 is SGHNT and CDR2 YYREEE (reference sequence). The CDR3 sequence is CASSLTGTSYSEQYF. The CDR3 bases are TGTGCCAGCAGCCTAACCGGGACTAGCTACTCCGAGCAGTACTTC.

The chain couples TRBV9 to TRBJ1-2; D is ambiguous. Trimming removed 0 bases from V and 6 bases from J, with 6 bases in between. Germline values: CDR1 SGDLS, CDR2 YYNGEE. The CDR3 has 12 amino acids. The CDR3 loop is CASSVDGNGYTF. CDR3 sequence (DNA): TGTGCCAGCAGCGTAGACGGGAATGGCTACACCTTC.